These 25 T cell receptor beta chains came from one sample sequenced in a study of beta chain features in type 1 diabetes. Antigens for these TCRs are unknown. Expressed TCRB transcripts were sequenced because the isolated RNA had all been reverse transcribed beforehand. Sequencing used immunoSEQ multiplex PCR; TCRdb keeps in-frame clones, though not all of them. The table shows 200,000 to 250,000 clones, with 16% occurring only once. Study-level results: Patients with Type 1 diabetes showed moderately but significantly shorter TCRB CDR3s in all four CD4+ subsets.

Sequenced sample: naive CD4+ T cells from blood. These receptors were collected from a man aged 25 to 40 with type 1 diabetes.

The chain combines TRBV9 with TRBJ2-7, with a weak D call TRBD1 (5 bases). There are 16 residues in the CDR3. Germline values: CDR1 SGDLS, CDR2 YYNGEE. V lost 0 bases to trimming and J lost 2 bases, with 15 bases between them. As DNA, the CDR3 is TGTGCCAGCAGCGTAGTTGGTGGGGCTCTTACCTACGAGCAGTACTTC. This encodes CASSVVGGALTYEQYF.

The chain carries TRBV28 and TRBJ2-7; 8 nucleotides match TRBD1. The CDR3 loop spans 14 amino acids. Germline values: CDR1 MDHEN, CDR2 SYDVKM. V lost 4 bases and J lost 2; bases outside the gene matches: 4. CDR3 amino acids: CASSSLTGAYEQYF. The CDR3 region has the DNA TGTGCCAGCAGTTCCCTGACAGGGGCCTACGAGCAGTACTTC.

The J gene is TRBJ2-7, the V gene TRBV7-3, with 9 bases identical to TRBD1. This CDR3 is built from 14 residues. The V segment lost 3 bases and the J segment 3 bases; nucleotides outside the gene matches: 3. The germline CDR1 and CDR2 sequences are SGHTA and FQGTGA. The chain's CDR3 is CASSLGQGGYEQYF. The CDR3 DNA follows: TGTGCCAGCAGCTTGGGACAGGGAGGCTACGAGCAGTACTTC.

The chain links TRBV18 to TRBJ2-5; 7 bases agree with TRBD1. CDR1 is KGHSH and CDR2 is LQKENI in the germline V gene. The ends lost 0 bases at V and 6 bases at J; junction bases unmatched: 10. The CDR3 has 16 amino acids. CDR3: CASSPPNTGEKQTQYF. The CDR3 nucleotides are TGTGCCAGCTCACCACCAAACACAGGGGAAAAGCAGACCCAGTACTTC.

J is TRBJ2-1 and V is TRBV19, with 7 nucleotides matching TRBD1. The germline V gene has CDR1 LNHDA and CDR2 SQIVND (reference sequence). The CDR3 extends over 13 amino acids. CDR3 DNA: TGTGCATCGGGACAGCTCATAATCAATGAGCAGTTCTTC. Protein sequence: CASGQLIINEQFF.

In DNA, the CDR3 is TGTGCCTGGGATCCGGGACAGGGAAATCAGCCCCAGCATTTT. Protein: CAWDPGQGNQPQHF. This chain connects TRBV30 to TRBJ1-5; 9 nucleotides match TRBD1. This CDR3 has 14 amino acids. V was clipped by 5 bases and J by 4 bases; unmatched bases: 6. Looked up from germline, CDR1 is GTSNPN and CDR2 is SVGIG (reference sequence).

The rearrangement links TRBV5-1 to TRBJ2-7; TRBD2 aligns across 7 bases. Germline V gene sequence: CDR1 SGHRS, CDR2 YFSETQ. J gave up 4 bases and V 4 bases, and 8 bases lay outside the gene matches. The CDR3 totals 14 residues. For the CDR3, the DNA is TGCGCCAGCAGCCGGGAACTGGGAGGGTACGAGCAGTACTTC. Protein sequence: CASSRELGGYEQYF.

This clone was seen only a few times. The V and J genes are TRBV29-1 and TRBJ2-1; D is unclear. Trimming left V 2 bases short and J 0 bases short, with 11 bases between. Germline V lookup: CDR1 SQVTM, CDR2 ANQGSEA. The CDR3 runs 15 residues. CDR3 protein: CSVEPAGPSYNEQFF. The DNA of the CDR3 is TGCAGCGTTGAACCAGCAGGCCCCTCCTACAATGAGCAGTTCTTC.

Only a few counts were recorded for this clone. The chain joins TRBV4-1 to TRBJ2-6, with D uncertain. The CDR3 runs to 16 residues. Germline V gene lookup returns CDR1 MGHRA and CDR2 YSYEKL. V lost 0 bases and J 0 bases, leaving 6 bases between the germline ends. The CDR3 loop reads CASSQDRPSGANVLTF. The CDR3 DNA is TGCGCCAGCAGCCAAGATCGGCCCTCTGGGGCCAACGTCCTGACTTTC.

V and J are TRBV27 and TRBJ2-5; the match to TRBD2 covers 8 bases. Germline loops: CDR1 MNHEY, CDR2 SMNVEV (reference sequence). The trim removed 6 bases at V and 8 bases at J, leaving 17 bases unmatched. The CDR3 has 16 residues. CDR3 bases: TGTGCCAGCAGCCAGGGGCAGCGGGAGTTTATGGGTACCCAGTACTTC. Protein: CASSQGQREFMGTQYF.

CDR3 sequence reads: CATSSWGGPQHF. CDR3 coding DNA: TGTGCCACCAGCAGCTGGGGAGGGCCCCAGCATTTT. The V gene is TRBV15, the J gene TRBJ1-5; no clear D gene. The V gene's germline CDR1 is LNHNV and CDR2 YYDKDF (reference sequence). With 3 bases removed from V and 9 bases from J, the gap between germline ends came to 9 bases. The CDR3 loop spans 12 amino acids.

This clone was found a few times. The V gene is TRBV29-1, the J gene TRBJ2-3, with D unresolved. Germline CDR1 and CDR2: SQVTM and ANQGSEA. This CDR3 region has 12 residues. V lost 4 bases and J lost 2, with 7 bases in between. The CDR3 sequence is CSVGGLTDTQYF. The CDR3 coding sequence is TGCAGCGTTGGCGGTCTCACAGATACGCAGTATTTT.

The chain carries TRBV9 and TRBJ2-1, with a possible D match to TRBD2 (6 bases). V lost 0 bases, J lost 0 bases, and 13 bases lay in between. The CDR3 has 17 residues. Germline V gene sequence: CDR1 SGDLS, CDR2 YYNGEE. DNA for the CDR3: TGTGCCAGCAGCGTAGGGGCTAGCGCCTTCTCCTACAATGAGCAGTTCTTC. Its translation: CASSVGASAFSYNEQFF.

The V call is TRBV29-1, the J call TRBJ1-1, with D perhaps TRBD1 (6 bases). Germline loops: CDR1 SQVTM, CDR2 ANQGSEA. Trimming took off 7 bases at V and 1 base at J, with 13 bases between the two ends. There are 13 residues in the CDR3. The CDR3 region is CSGRRTENTEAFF. CDR3 in DNA: TGCAGCGGCCGTCGGACAGAGAACACTGAAGCTTTCTTT.

The chain recombines TRBV4-2 with TRBJ2-1, with D possibly TRBD2 on 5 matching bases. Germline V gives CDR1 LGHNA, CDR2 YNFKEQ. The V gene lost 1 base and the J gene lost 5 bases, with 9 bases spanning the gap. This CDR3 contains 14 residues. The CDR3, as DNA: TGTGCCAGCAGCCAAGCAAGCGGTGACAATGAGCAGTTCTTC. It is translated as CASSQASGDNEQFF.

This clone turned up a few times. The J gene is TRBJ2-2, the V gene TRBV7-8; D is uncertain. Germline V gene lookup returns CDR1 SGHVS and CDR2 FQNEAQ. Trimming removed 1 base from V and 6 bases from J, with 15 bases in between. The CDR3 extends over 16 amino acids. The chain's CDR3 is CASSLVQTLLAGELFF. DNA for the CDR3: TGTGCCAGCAGCTTAGTTCAGACCCTTCTTGCCGGGGAGCTGTTTTTT. Full variable domain (rest looked up from reference TRBV7-8 and TRBJ2-2): GAGVSQSPRYKVAKRGQDVALRCDPISGHVSLFWYQQALGQGPEFLTYFQNEAQLDKSGLPSDRFFAERPEGSVSTLKIQRTQQEDSAVYLCASSLVQTLLAGELFFGEGSRLTVL.

The CDR3 DNA reads as TGTGCCTGGAGTGTACGGGGACAGGGGACGGTTTTTCGCTATGGCTACACCTTC. Translating it yields CAWSVRGQGTVFRYGYTF. The chain uses TRBV30 and TRBJ1-2; TRBD1 agrees at 10 bases. Germline CDR1 reads GTSNPN; CDR2 reads SVGIG (reference sequence). Germline trimming cut 0 bases from V and 4 bases from J; bases unmatched to any gene: 14. CDR3 size: 18 residues. Combining the CDR3 with reference TRBV30 and TRBJ1-2 gives the whole variable domain SQTIHQWPATLVQPVGSPLSLECTVEGTSNPNLYWYRQAAGRGLQLLFYSVGIGQISSEVPQNLSASRPQDRQFILSSKKLLLSDSGFYLCAWSVRGQGTVFRYGYTFGSGTRLTVV.

The sample holds a few counts of this clone. The gene calls are TRBV21-1 and TRBJ2-1; the D segment call TRBD1 is taken from the table without a DNA check. TRBV21-1 is deemed a pseudogene. This CDR3 spans 15 amino acids. This chain's CDR3 is CASSNASDSYNEQFF. The CDR3 nucleotides are TGTGCCAGCAGCAACGCTTCCGACAGCTACAATGAGCAGTTCTTC.

This clone was picked up a small number of times. Other nucleotide sequences in the sample specify the same CDR3. The gene calls are TRBV2 and TRBJ2-5; D is uncertain. This CDR3 has 11 amino acids. Looked up from germline, CDR1 is SNHLY and CDR2 is FYNNEI. The germline V and J ends were trimmed by 6 bases and 3 bases, with 5 bases remaining between them. CDR3 residues: CASSDEETQYF. CDR3 sequence (DNA): TGTGCCAGCAGCGATGAAGAGACCCAGTACTTC.

V and J are TRBV25-1 and TRBJ2-7; 7 nucleotides align to TRBD1. This CDR3 region has 13 residues. Per the germline V gene, CDR1 is MGHDK and CDR2 is SYGVNS. The trim removed 4 bases at V and 9 bases at J, leaving 9 bases unmatched. CDR3 region: CASSASTGMAQYF. In DNA form, the CDR3 reads TGTGCCAGCAGTGCGTCGACAGGGATGGCGCAGTACTTC.

The chain has TRBV2 and TRBJ1-1; weak D call: TRBD1 (6 bases). CDR3 length: 13 amino acids. CDR1 and CDR2 (germline): SNHLY, FYNNEI. Trimming pared 8 bases from V and 3 bases from J, leaving 13 bases between. CDR3 sequence (DNA): TGTGCCAGCGGATTGACAGGTTACACTGAAGCTTTCTTT. Amino acid sequence: CASGLTGYTEAFF.

Of note for this clone: The identical CDR3 is also encoded by other nucleotide sequences in the sample. The chain combines TRBV27 with TRBJ2-6; no reliable D call. The germline V and J ends were trimmed by 4 bases and 0 bases, with 1 base remaining between them. The CDR3 has 13 amino acids. CDR1 is MNHEY and CDR2 is SMNVEV in the germline V gene (reference sequence). The CDR3: CASSSSGANVLTF. The CDR3 DNA follows: TGTGCCAGCAGTTCCTCTGGGGCCAACGTCCTGACTTTC.

This clone was seen only a few times. The genes are TRBV6-1 and TRBJ1-3; D call uncertain. This CDR3 comprises 15 residues. Per the germline V gene, CDR1 is MNHNS and CDR2 is SASEGT. V was cut by 2 bases and J by 4 bases, with 12 bases left in between. The CDR3 here is CASSEFRDTGNTIYF. CDR3 nucleotide sequence: TGTGCCAGCAGTGAATTCCGAGACACCGGAAACACCATATATTTT.

Only a few counts were recorded for this clone. The rearrangement links TRBV7-2 to TRBJ2-7; 9 bases align to TRBD1. The CDR3 totals 13 residues. Germline CDR1 reads SGHTA; CDR2 reads FQGNSA. J gave up 6 bases and V 4 bases, and 4 bases lay outside the gene matches. DNA of the CDR3: TGTGCCAGCAGCTCGAGGACAGGGGCCGAGCAGTACTTC. Translated: CASSSRTGAEQYF. Drawing the rest from reference TRBV7-2 and TRBJ2-7, the complete variable domain is GAGVSQSPSNKVTEKGKDVELRCDPISGHTALYWYRQSLGQGLEFLIYFQGNSAPDKSGLPSDRFSAERTGGSVSTLTIQRTQQEDSAVYLCASSSRTGAEQYFGPGTRLTVT.

This chain connects TRBV28 to TRBJ2-1; D not resolved. Trimming stripped 2 bases from V and 8 bases from J, with 4 bases between. Germline loops: CDR1 MDHEN, CDR2 SYDVKM. The length of the CDR3 is 11 residues. CDR3 in DNA: TGTGCCAGCAGTTTACACGATGAGCAGTTCTTC. It translates to CASSLHDEQFF.